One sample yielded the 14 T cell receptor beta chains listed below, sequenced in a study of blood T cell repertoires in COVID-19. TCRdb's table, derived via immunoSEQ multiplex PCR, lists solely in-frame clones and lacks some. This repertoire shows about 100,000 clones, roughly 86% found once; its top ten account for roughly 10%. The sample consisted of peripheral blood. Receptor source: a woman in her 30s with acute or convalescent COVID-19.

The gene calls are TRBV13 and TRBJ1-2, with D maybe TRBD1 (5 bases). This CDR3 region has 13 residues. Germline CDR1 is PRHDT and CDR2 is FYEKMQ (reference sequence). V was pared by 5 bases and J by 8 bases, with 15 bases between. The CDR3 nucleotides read TGTGCCAGCAGCCCCACCGAGAGACAGGGCTACACCTTC. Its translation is CASSPTERQGYTF.

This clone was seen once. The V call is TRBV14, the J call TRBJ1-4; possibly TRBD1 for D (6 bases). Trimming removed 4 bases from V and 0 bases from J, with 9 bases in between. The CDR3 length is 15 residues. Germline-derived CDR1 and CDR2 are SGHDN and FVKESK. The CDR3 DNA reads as TGTGCCAGCAGCCGGACAGCCGCAACTAATGAAAAACTGTTTTTT. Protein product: CASSRTAATNEKLFF.

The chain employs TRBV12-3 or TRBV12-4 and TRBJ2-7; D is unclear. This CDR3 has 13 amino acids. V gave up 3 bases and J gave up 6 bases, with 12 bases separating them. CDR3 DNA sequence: TGTGCCAGCAGTTTTCCCGCACTGAGCGAGCAGTACTTC. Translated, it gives CASSFPALSEQYF.

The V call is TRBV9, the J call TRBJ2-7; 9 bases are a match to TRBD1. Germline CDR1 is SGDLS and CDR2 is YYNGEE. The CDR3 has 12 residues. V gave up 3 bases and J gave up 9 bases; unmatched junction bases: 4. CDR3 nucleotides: TGTGCCAGCAGCGGGACAGGGGAAAGGCAGTACTTC. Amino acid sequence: CASSGTGERQYF.

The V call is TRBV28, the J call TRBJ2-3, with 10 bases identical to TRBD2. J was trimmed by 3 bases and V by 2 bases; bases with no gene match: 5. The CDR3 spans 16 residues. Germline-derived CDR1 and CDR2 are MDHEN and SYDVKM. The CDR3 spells CASSLEREGTTDTQYF. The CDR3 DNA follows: TGTGCCAGCAGTTTAGAGCGGGAGGGTACGACAGATACGCAGTATTTT.

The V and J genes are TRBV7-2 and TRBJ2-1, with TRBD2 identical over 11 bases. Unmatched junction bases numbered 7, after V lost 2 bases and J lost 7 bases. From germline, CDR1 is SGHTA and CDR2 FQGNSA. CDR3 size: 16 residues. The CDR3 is CASSLLAGGPGNEQFF. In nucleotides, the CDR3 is TGTGCCAGCAGCTTATTAGCGGGGGGGCCGGGGAATGAGCAGTTCTTC.

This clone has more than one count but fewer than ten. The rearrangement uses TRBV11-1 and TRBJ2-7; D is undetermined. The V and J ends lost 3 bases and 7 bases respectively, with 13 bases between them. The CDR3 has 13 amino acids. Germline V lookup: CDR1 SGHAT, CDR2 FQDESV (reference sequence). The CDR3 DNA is TGTGCCAGCAGCTTTAGAGCCCGGGTAGAGCAGTACTTC. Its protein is CASSFRARVEQYF.

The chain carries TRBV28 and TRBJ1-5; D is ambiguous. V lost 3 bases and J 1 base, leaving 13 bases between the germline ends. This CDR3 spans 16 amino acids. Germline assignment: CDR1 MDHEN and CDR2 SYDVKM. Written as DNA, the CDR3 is TGTGCCAGCAGTTTCAATCGGGGTATAAGCAATCAGCCCCAGCATTTT. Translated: CASSFNRGISNQPQHF. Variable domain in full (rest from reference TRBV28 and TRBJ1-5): DVKVTQSSRYLVKRTGEKVFLECVQDMDHENMFWYRQDPGLGLRLIYFSYDVKMKEKGDIPEGYSVSREKKERFSLILESASTNQTSMYLCASSFNRGISNQPQHFGDGTRLSIL.

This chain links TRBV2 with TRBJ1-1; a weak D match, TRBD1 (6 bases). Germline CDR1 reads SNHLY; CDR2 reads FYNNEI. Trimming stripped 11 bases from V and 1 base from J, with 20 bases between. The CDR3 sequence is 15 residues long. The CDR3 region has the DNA TGTGCCGGGAACCCGTCGGACAGAGCGAACACTGAAGCTTTCTTT. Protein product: CAGNPSDRANTEAFF.

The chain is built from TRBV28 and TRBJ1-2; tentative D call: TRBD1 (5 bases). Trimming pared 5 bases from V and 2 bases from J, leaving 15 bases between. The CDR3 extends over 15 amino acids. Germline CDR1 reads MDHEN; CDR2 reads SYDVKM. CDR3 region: CASSPGGAANYGYTF. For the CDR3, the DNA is TGTGCCAGCAGTCCGGGAGGGGCAGCCAACTATGGCTACACCTTC.

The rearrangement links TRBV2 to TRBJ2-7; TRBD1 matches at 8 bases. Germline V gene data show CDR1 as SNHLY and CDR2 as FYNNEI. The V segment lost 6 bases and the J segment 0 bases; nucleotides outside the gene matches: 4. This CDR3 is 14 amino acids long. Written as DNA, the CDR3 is TGTGCCAGCAGGGGACAGGCCGGCTCCTACGAGCAGTACTTC. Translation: CASRGQAGSYEQYF.

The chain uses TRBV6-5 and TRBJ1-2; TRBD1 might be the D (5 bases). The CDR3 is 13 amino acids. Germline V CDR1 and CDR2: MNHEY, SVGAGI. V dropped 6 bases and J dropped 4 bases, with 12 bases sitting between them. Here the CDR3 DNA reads TGTGCCAGCAGGACGGGGGGTCCCTATGGCTACACCTTC. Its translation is CASRTGGPYGYTF.

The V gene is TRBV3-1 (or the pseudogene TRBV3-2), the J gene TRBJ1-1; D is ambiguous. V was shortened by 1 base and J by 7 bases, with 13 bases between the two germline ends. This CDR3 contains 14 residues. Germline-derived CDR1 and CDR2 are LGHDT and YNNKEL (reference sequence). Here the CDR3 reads CASSQALSPDEAFF. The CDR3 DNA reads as TGTGCCAGCAGCCAAGCCCTTAGTCCCGATGAAGCTTTCTTT.

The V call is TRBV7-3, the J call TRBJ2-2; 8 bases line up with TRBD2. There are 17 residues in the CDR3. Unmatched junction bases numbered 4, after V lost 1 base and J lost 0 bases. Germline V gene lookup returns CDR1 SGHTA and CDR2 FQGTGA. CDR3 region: CASSLSSGGANTGELFF. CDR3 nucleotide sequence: TGTGCCAGCAGCTTAAGCAGCGGGGGCGCGAACACCGGGGAGCTGTTTTTT.